The 4 T cell receptor beta chains reported below all come from one sample, sequenced in a study of T cell repertoires in cytomegalovirus infection. TCRdb used MiXCR to reprocess the reads, holding one entry per CDR3 protein. The sample records 250,000 or so distinct CDR3 sequences, about a sixth being singletons. Sequenced: CD8+ T cells from PBMCs. Receptor source: a human donor in good health (CMV status not recorded). Some clones in this sample may be carry-over from other donors' samples.

This chain joins TRBV5-1 and TRBJ1-1, with D possibly TRBD1 on 5 matching bases. Germline V gives CDR1 SGHRS, CDR2 YFSETQ. Trimming pared 0 bases from V and 5 bases from J, leaving 14 bases between. The CDR3 length is 15 residues. The CDR3 loop is CASSLGQLGWTEAFF. The CDR3 region has the DNA TGCGCCAGCAGCTTGGGACAGTTAGGTTGGACTGAAGCTTTCTTT.

Ten or more counts support this clonotype. CDR3 in amino acids: CASSLESGTSTDTQYF. The CDR3 DNA follows: TGTGCCAGCAGCTTAGAGAGCGGGACTAGCACAGATACGCAGTATTTT. The V gene is TRBV7-2, the J gene TRBJ2-3; 7 bases agree with TRBD2. V shed 1 base, J shed 0 bases, and the junction held 4 bases outside the gene matches. Per germline, CDR1 SGHTA and CDR2 FQGNSA. CDR3 length: 16 residues.

This clonotype was picked up a small number of times. The V gene is TRBV5-6, the J gene TRBJ1-2, with D perhaps matching TRBD1 (5 bases). The ends were cut back, 4 bases at V and 5 bases at J, with 24 bases in the middle. CDR1 and CDR2 (germline): SGHDT, YYEEEE. The CDR3 covers 17 residues. CDR3 amino acids: CASSQDFLHDSPYGYTF. The CDR3 nucleotides are TGTGCCAGCAGCCAAGATTTTCTTCACGACAGTCCTTATGGCTACACCTTC.

In this sample, this clonotype turned up many times. The CDR3 here is CASSFGGRTEAFF. CDR3 in DNA: TGTGCCAGCAGCTTCGGGGGACGCACTGAAGCTTTCTTT. This chain uses TRBV7-2 with TRBJ1-1, with a weak D call TRBD1 (5 bases). Per germline, CDR1 SGHTA and CDR2 FQGNSA. The CDR3 length is 13 residues. Trimming cost V 3 bases and J 4 bases, with 9 bases left between them.